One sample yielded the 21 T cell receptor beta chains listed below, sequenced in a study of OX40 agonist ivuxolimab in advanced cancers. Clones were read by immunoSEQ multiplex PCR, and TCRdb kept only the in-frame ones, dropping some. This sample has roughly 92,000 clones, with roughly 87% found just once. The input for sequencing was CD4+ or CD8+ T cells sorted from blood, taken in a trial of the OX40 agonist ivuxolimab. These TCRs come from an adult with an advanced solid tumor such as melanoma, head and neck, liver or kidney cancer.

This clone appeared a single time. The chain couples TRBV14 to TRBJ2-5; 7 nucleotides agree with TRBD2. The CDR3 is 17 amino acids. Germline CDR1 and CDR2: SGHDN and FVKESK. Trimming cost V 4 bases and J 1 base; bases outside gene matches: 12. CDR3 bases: TGTGCCAGCAGCCGCCACCCCGGGGGGAGGCTCCAAGAGACCCAGTACTTC. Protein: CASSRHPGGRLQETQYF. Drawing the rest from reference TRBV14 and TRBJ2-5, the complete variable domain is EAGVTQFPSHSVIEKGQTVTLRCDPISGHDNLYWYRRVMGKEIKFLLHFVKESKQDESGMPNNRFLAERTGGTYSTLKVQPAELEDSGVYFCASSRHPGGRLQETQYFGPGTRLLVL.

DNA of the CDR3: TGTGCCAGCAGCCCAAGGGTAGGAGGGCTCGGCTACACCTTC. Encoded protein: CASSPRVGGLGYTF. The rearrangement joins TRBV5-4 to TRBJ1-2; D remains ambiguous. This CDR3 spans 14 amino acids. Germline V gene data show CDR1 as SGHNT and CDR2 as YYREEE (reference sequence). V was clipped by 4 bases and J by 8 bases, with 18 bases between them.

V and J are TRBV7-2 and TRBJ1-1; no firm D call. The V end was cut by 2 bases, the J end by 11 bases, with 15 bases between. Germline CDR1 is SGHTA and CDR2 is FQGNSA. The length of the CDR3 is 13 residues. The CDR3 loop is CASSLPSKRRAFF. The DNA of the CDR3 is TGTGCCAGCAGCTTACCCTCTAAGAGGAGGGCTTTCTTT.

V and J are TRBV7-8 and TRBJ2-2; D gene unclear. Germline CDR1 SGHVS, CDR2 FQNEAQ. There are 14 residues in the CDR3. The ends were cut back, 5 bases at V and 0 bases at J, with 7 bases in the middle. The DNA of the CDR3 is TGTGCCAGCAGCAGCGAGTCGAACACCGGGGAGCTGTTTTTT. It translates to CASSSESNTGELFF.

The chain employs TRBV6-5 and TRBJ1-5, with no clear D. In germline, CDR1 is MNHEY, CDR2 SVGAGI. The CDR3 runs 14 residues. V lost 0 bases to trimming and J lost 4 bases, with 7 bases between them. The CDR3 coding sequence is TGTGCCAGCAGTTACTCTAGTAGGAATCAGCCCCAGCATTTT. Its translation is CASSYSSRNQPQHF.

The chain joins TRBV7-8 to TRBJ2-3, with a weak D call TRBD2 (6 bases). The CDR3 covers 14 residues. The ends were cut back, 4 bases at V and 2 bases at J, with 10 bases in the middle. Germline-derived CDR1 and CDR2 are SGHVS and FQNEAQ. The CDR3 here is CASSSGTPTDTQYF. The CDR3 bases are TGTGCCAGCAGCTCCGGGACTCCCACAGATACGCAGTATTTT.

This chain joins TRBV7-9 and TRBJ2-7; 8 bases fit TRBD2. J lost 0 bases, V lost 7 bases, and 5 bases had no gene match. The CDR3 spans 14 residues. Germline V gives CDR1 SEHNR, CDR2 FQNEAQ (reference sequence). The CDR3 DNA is TGTGCCAGCACCGGGAGGGAAAGCTCCTACGAGCAGTACTTC. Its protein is CASTGRESSYEQYF.

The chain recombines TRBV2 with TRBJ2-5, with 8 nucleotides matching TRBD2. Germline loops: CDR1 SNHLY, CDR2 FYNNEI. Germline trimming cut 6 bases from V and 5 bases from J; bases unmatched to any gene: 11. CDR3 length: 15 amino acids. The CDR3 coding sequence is TGTGCCAGCAGCACCCCGGGAGGGCCTGGGGAGACCCAGTACTTC. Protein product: CASSTPGGPGETQYF.

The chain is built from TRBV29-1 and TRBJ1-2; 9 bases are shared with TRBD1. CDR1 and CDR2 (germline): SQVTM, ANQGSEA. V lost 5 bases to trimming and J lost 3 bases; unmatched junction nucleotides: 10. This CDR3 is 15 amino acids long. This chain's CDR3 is CSVSSTGTGHYGYTF. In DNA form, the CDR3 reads TGCAGCGTTTCTAGTACCGGGACAGGGCACTATGGCTACACCTTC.

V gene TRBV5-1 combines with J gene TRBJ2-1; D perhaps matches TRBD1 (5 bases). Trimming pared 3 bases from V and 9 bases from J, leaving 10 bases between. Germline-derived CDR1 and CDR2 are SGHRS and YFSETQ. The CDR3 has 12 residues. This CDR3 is CASSYDRGEQFF. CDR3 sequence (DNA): TGCGCCAGCAGCTACGACAGAGGTGAGCAGTTCTTC. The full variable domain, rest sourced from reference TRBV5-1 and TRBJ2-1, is KAGVTQTPRYLIKTRGQQVTLSCSPISGHRSVSWYQQTPGQGLQFLFEYFSETQRNKGNFPGRFSGRQFSNSRSEMNVSTLELGDSALYLCASSYDRGEQFFGPGTRLTVL.

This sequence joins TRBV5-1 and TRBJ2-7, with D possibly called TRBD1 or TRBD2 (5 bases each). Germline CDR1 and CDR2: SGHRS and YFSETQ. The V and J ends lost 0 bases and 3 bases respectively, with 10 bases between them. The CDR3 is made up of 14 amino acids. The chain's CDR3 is CASSLGGAYYEQYF. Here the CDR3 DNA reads TGCGCCAGCAGCTTGGGAGGGGCATACTACGAGCAGTACTTC.

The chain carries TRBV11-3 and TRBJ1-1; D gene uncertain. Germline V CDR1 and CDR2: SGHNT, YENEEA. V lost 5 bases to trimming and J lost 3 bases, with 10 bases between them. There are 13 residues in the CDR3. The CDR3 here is CASSRVRDTEAFF. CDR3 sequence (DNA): TGTGCCAGCAGCAGGGTGAGGGACACTGAAGCTTTCTTT. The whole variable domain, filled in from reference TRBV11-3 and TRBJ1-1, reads EAGVVQSPRYKIIEKKQPVAFWCNPISGHNTLYWYLQNLGQGPELLIRYENEEAVDDSQLPKDRFSAERLKGVDSTLKIQPAELGDSAVYLCASSRVRDTEAFFGQGTRLTVV.

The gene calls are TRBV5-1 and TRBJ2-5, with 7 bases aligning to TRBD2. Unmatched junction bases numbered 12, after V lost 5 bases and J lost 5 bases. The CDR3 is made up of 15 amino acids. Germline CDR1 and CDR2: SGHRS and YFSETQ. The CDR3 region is CASRATWGGSETQYF. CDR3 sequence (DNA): TGCGCCAGCAGAGCTACATGGGGGGGTTCGGAGACCCAGTACTTC.

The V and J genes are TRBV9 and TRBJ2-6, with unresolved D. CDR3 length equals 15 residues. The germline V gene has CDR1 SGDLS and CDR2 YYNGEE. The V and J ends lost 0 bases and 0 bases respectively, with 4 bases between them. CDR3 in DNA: TGTGCCAGCAGCGTAGAGGGCTCTGGGGCCAACGTCCTGACTTTC. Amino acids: CASSVEGSGANVLTF. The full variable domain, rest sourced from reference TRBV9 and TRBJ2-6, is DSGVTQTPKHLITATGQRVTLRCSPRSGDLSVYWYQQSLDQGLQFLIQYYNGEERAKGNILERFSAQQFPDLHSELNLSSLELGDSALYFCASSVEGSGANVLTFGAGSRLTVL.

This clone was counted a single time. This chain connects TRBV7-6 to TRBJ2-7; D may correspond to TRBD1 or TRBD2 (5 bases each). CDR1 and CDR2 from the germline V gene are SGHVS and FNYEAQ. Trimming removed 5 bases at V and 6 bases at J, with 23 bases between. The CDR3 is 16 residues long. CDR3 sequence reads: CASSRDRGRDISEQYF. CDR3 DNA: TGTGCCAGCAGCCGCGACCGGGGCCGCGATATAAGCGAGCAGTACTTC.

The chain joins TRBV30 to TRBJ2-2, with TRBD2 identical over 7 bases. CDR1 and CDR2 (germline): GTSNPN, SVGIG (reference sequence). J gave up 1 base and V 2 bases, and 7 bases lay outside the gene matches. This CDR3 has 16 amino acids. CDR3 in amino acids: CAWSRELAGNTGELFF. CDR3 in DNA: TGTGCCTGGAGTCGGGAATTAGCGGGGAACACCGGGGAGCTGTTTTTT. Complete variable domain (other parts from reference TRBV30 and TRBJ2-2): SQTIHQWPATLVQPVGSPLSLECTVEGTSNPNLYWYRQAAGRGLQLLFYSVGIGQISSEVPQNLSASRPQDRQFILSSKKLLLSDSGFYLCAWSRELAGNTGELFFGEGSRLTVL.

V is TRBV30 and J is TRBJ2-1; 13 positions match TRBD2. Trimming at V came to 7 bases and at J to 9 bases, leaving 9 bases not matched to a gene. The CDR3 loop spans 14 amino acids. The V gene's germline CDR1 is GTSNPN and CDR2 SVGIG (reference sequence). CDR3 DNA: TGTGCCTACCTACTAGCGGGGGGGCCCGGTGAGCAGTTCTTC. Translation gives CAYLLAGGPGEQFF. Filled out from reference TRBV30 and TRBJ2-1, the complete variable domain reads SQTIHQWPATLVQPVGSPLSLECTVEGTSNPNLYWYRQAAGRGLQLLFYSVGIGQISSEVPQNLSASRPQDRQFILSSKKLLLSDSGFYLCAYLLAGGPGEQFFGPGTRLTVL.

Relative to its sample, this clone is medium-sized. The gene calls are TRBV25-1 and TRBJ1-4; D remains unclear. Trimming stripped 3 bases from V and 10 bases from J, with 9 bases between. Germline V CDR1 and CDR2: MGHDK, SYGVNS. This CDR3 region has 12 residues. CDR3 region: CASSDPPGKLFF. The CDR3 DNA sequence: TGTGCCAGCAGTGACCCGCCTGGAAAACTGTTTTTT.

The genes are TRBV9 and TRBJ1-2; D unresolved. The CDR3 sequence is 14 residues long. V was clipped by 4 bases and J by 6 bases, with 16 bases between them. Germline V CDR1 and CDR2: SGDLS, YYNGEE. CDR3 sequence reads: CASSFSSGPDGYTF. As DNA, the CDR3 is TGTGCCAGCAGCTTCTCGTCCGGTCCGGATGGCTACACCTTC.

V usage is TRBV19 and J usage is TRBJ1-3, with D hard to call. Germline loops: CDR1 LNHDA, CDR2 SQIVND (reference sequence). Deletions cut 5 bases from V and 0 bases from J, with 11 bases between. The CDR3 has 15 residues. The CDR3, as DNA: TGTGCCAGTAGTGCCCGACGGGCCTCTGGAAACACCATATATTTT. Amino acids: CASSARRASGNTIYF.

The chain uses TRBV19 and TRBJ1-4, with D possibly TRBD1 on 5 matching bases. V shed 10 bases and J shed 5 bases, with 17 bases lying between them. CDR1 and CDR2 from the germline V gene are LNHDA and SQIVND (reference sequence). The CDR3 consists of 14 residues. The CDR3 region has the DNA TGTGCCACGAAATGGGGCTCCCAAAATGAAAAACTGTTTTTT. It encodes CATKWGSQNEKLFF. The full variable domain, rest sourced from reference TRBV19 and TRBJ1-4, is DGGITQSPKYLFRKEGQNVTLSCEQNLNHDAMYWYRQDPGQGLRLIYYSQIVNDFQKGDIAEGYSVSREKKESFPLTVTSAQKNPTAFYLCATKWGSQNEKLFFGSGTQLSVL.